What follows describes a single T cell receptor (beta chain). Its matching antigen is unknown. This entry is derived from a study of OX40 agonist ivuxolimab in advanced cancers. About the research overall: At 0.01 to 10 mg/kg, ivuxolimab was administered intravenously to patients every 2 weeks.

Clones were read by immunoSEQ multiplex PCR, and TCRdb kept only the in-frame ones, dropping some. The data contain approximately 42,000 clones, 88% of them singletons. This CDR3 is built from 16 residues. Germline loops: CDR1 SGDLS, CDR2 YYNGEE. After removal of 3 bases from V and 2 bases from J, the junction contained 1 base not matched to a gene. Findings and caveats of the study: CD4+ and CD8+ T cells in blood underwent clonal expansion by week 6 at 0.1 to 3.0 mg/kg.

No patient had autoimmune disease or received systemic immunosuppression. The source was CD4+ or CD8+ T cells sorted from blood, collected in a trial of the OX40 agonist ivuxolimab. The receptor comes from an adult with an advanced solid tumor such as melanoma, head and neck, liver or kidney cancer. This chain links TRBV9 with TRBJ2-2; 13 nucleotides agree with TRBD2. The CDR3 DNA reads TGTGCCAGCAGCGGACTAGCGGGGGGCAACACCGGGGAGCTGTTTTTT. It translates to CASSGLAGGNTGELFF. The complete variable domain, with remaining parts taken from reference TRBV9 and TRBJ2-2, reads DSGVTQTPKHLITATGQRVTLRCSPRSGDLSVYWYQQSLDQGLQFLIQYYNGEERAKGNILERFSAQQFPDLHSELNLSSLELGDSALYFCASSGLAGGNTGELFFGEGSRLTVL.